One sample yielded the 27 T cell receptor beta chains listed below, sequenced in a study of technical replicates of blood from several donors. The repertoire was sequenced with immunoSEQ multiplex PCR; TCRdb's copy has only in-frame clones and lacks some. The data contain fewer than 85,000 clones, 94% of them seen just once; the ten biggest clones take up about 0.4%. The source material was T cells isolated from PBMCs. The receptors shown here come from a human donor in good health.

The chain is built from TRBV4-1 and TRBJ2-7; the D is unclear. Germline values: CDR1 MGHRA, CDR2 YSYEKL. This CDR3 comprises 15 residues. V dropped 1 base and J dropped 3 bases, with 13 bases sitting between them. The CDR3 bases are TGCGCCAGCAGCCAAGCGTCTCAGGCAATCTACGAGCAGTACTTC. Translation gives CASSQASQAIYEQYF.

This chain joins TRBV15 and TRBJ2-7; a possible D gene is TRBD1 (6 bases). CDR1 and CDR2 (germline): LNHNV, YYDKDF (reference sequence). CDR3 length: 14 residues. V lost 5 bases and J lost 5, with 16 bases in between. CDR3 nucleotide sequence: TGTGCCACCAGCGTTTCACAGGGTATAAACGAGCAGTACTTC. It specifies CATSVSQGINEQYF.

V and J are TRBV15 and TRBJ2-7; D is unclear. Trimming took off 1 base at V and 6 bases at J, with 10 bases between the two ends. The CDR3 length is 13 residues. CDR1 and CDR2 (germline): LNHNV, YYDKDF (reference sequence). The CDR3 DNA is TGTGCCACCAGCAGAGCTCATAGCAGCGAGCAGTACTTC. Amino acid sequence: CATSRAHSSEQYF.

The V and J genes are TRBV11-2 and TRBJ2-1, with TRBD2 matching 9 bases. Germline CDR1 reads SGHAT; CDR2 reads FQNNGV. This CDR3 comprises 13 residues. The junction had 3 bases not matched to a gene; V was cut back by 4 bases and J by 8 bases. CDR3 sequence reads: CASSSGLADEQFF. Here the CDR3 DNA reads TGTGCCAGCAGCTCGGGACTAGCCGATGAGCAGTTCTTC.

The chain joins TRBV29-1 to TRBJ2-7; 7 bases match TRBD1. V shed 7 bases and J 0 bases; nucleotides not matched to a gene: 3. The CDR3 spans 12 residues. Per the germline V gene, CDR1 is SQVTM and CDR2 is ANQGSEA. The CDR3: CSGWDSSYEQYF. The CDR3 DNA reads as TGCAGCGGTTGGGACAGCTCCTACGAGCAGTACTTC.

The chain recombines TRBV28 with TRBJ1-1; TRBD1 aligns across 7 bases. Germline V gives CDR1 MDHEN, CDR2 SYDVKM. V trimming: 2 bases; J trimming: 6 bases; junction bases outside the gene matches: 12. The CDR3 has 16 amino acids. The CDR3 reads CASSLTQMTGRPEAFF. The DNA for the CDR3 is TGTGCCAGCAGTTTAACCCAGATGACAGGGCGGCCTGAAGCTTTCTTT.

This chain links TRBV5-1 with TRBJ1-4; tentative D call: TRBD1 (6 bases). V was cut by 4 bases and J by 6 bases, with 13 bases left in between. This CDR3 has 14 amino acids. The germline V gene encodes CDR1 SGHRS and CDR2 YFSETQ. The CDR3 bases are TGCGCCAGCAGCAACAGGGCTGCCGATGAAAAACTGTTTTTT. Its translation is CASSNRAADEKLFF.

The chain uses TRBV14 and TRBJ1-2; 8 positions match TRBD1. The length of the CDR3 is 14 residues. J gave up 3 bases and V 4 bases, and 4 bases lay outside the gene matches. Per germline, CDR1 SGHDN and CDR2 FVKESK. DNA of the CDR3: TGTGCCAGCAGCCTGGAGACAGGGGACTATGGCTACACCTTC. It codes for CASSLETGDYGYTF.

The CDR3 protein is CASSRTEAGGPQHF. The CDR3 bases are TGTGCCAGCAGCCGGACGGAGGCAGGTGGTCCCCAGCATTTT. This chain uses TRBV7-9 with TRBJ1-5; no clear D gene. The CDR3 contains 14 residues. V was cut by 5 bases and J by 10 bases, with 18 bases left in between. Per the germline V gene, CDR1 is SEHNR and CDR2 is FQNEAQ (reference sequence).

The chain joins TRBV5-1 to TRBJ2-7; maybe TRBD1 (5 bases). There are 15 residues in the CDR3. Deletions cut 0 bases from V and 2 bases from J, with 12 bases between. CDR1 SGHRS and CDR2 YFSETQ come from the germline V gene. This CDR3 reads CASSLGTQLTYEQYF. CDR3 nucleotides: TGCGCCAGCAGCTTGGGGACACAACTCACCTACGAGCAGTACTTC.

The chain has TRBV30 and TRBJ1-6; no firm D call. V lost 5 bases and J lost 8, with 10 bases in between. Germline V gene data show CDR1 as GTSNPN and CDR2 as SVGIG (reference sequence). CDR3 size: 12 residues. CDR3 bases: TGTGCCTGGTTGCGGGTGGATTCACCCCTCCACTTT. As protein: CAWLRVDSPLHF.

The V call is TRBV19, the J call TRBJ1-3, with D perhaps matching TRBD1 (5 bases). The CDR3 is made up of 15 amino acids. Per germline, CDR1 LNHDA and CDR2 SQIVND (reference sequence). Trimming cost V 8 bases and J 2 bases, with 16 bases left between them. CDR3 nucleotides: TGTGCCAGTTACCACAGGCAGATCCCTGGAAACACCATATATTTT. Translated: CASYHRQIPGNTIYF.

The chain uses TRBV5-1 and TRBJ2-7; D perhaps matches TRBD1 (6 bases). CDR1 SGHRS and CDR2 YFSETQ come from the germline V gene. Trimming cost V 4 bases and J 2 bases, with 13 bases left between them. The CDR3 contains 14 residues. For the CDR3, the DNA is TGCGCCAGCAGCACAGGGACCCAAACCTACGAGCAGTACTTC. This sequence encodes CASSTGTQTYEQYF.

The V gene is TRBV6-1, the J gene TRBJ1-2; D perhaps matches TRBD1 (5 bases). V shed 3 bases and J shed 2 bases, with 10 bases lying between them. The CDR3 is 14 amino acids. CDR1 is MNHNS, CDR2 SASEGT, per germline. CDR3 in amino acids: CASSDGPGNYGYTF. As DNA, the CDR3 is TGTGCCAGCAGTGATGGCCCAGGGAACTATGGCTACACCTTC.

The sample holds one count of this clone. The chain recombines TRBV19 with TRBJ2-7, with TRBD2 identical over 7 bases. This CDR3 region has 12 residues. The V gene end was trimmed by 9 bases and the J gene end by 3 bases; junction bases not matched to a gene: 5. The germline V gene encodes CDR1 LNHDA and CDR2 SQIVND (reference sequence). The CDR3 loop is CASRDYHYEQYF. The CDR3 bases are TGTGCCAGCCGGGACTATCACTACGAGCAGTACTTC. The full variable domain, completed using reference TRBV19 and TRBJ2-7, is DGGITQSPKYLFRKEGQNVTLSCEQNLNHDAMYWYRQDPGQGLRLIYYSQIVNDFQKGDIAEGYSVSREKKESFPLTVTSAQKNPTAFYLCASRDYHYEQYFGPGTRLTVT.

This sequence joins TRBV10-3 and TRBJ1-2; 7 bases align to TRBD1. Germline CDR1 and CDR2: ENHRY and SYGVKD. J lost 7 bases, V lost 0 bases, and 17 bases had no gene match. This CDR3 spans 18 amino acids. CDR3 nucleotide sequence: TGTGCCATCAGTGAGTCGGGTCGGGCGGCAGGGGGAAGAGTTGGCTACACCTTC. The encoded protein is CAISESGRAAGGRVGYTF.

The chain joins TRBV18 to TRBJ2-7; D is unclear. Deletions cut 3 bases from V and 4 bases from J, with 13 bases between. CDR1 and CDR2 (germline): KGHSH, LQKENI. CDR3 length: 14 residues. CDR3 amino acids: CASSPYLGTYEQYF. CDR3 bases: TGTGCCAGCTCACCCTACCTGGGCACATACGAGCAGTACTTC.

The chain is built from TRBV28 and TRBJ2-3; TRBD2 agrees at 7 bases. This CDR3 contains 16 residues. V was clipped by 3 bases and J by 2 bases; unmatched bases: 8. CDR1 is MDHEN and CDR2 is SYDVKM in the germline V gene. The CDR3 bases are TGTGCCAGCAGTTTTTCCGGGCGGGAGATCACAGATACGCAGTATTTT. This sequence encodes CASSFSGREITDTQYF.

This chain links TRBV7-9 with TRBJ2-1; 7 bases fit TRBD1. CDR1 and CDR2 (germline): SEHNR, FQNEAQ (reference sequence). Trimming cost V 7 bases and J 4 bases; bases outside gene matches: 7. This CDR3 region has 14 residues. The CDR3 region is CASTKSTGYNEQFF. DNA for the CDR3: TGTGCCAGCACCAAATCGACAGGGTACAATGAGCAGTTCTTC.

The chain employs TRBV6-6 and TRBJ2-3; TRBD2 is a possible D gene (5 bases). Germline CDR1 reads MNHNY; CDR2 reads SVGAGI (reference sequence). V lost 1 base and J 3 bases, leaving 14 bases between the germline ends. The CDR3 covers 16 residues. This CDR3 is CASSYLSGPGTDTQYF. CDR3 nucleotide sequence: TGTGCCAGCAGTTACTTAAGCGGTCCGGGTACAGATACGCAGTATTTT.

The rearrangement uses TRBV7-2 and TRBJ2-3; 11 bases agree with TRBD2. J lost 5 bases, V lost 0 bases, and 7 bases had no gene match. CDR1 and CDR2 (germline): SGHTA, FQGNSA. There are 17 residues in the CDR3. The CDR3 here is CASSLAVLAGDIDTQYF. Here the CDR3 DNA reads TGTGCCAGCAGCTTAGCCGTACTAGCGGGAGATATAGATACGCAGTATTTT.

CDR3 protein: CASSALEGVTGANVLTF. In DNA, the CDR3 is TGTGCCAGCAGTGCCTTAGAGGGGGTTACTGGGGCCAACGTCCTGACTTTC. V and J are TRBV25-1 and TRBJ2-6, with D maybe TRBD1 (6 bases). Trimming shortened V by 4 bases and J by 2 bases, and 15 bases separated the two germline ends. This CDR3 has 17 amino acids. Per the germline V gene, CDR1 is MGHDK and CDR2 is SYGVNS.

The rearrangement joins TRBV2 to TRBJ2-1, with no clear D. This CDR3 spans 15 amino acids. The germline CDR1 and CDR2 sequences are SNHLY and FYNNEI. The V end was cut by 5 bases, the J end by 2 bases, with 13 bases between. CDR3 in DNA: TGTGCCAGCAGTCCAGAGGAACTGGCCTACAATGAGCAGTTCTTC. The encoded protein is CASSPEELAYNEQFF.

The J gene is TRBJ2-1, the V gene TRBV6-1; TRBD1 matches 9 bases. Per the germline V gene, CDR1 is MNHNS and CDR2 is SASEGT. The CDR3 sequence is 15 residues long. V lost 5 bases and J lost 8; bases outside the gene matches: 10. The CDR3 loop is CASSPDRGSLDEQFF. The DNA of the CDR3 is TGTGCCAGCAGTCCCGACAGGGGGAGCCTCGATGAGCAGTTCTTC.

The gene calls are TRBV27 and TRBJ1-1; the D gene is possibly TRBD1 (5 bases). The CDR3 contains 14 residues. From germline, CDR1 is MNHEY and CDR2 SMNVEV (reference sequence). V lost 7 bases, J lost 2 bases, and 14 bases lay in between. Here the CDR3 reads CASTSAGKNTEAFF. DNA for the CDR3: TGTGCCAGCACCTCGGCAGGGAAAAACACTGAAGCTTTCTTT.

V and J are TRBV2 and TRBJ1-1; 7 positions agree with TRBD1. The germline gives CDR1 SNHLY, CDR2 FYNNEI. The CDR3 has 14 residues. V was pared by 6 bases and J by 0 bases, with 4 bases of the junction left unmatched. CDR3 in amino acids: CASRGQLMNTEAFF. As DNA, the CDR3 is TGTGCCAGCAGGGGACAGCTAATGAACACTGAAGCTTTCTTT.

CDR3 sequence (DNA): TGTGCCAGCAGCTTAGAACTAGCTACCGATGAGCAGTTCTTC. Translation: CASSLELATDEQFF. This chain uses TRBV7-2 with TRBJ2-1, with D maybe TRBD2 (6 bases). This CDR3 is 14 amino acids long. With 1 base removed from V and 8 bases from J, the gap between germline ends came to 12 bases. Germline-derived CDR1 and CDR2 are SGHTA and FQGNSA. The full variable domain, completed using reference TRBV7-2 and TRBJ2-1, is GAGVSQSPSNKVTEKGKDVELRCDPISGHTALYWYRQSLGQGLEFLIYFQGNSAPDKSGLPSDRFSAERTGGSVSTLTIQRTQQEDSAVYLCASSLELATDEQFFGPGTRLTVL.